What follows are 14 T cell receptor beta chains derived from one specimen sequenced in a study of cytomegalovirus exposure and HLA in healthy donors (dated by TCRdb to the late 2010s). Library creation used the immunoSEQ multiplex PCR assay. The multiplex PCR relied on a mix of 60 forward primers for TCR Vbeta segments and 13 reverse primers for TCR Jbeta segments. TCRdb holds this immuneACCESS table with in-frame rearrangements only. Some clones are missing; in checked studies, unresolved V genes explain under half, and the rest has no known cause. Present in this sample are over 95,000 clones, 60% to 80% of which were seen just once. The ten most abundant clones make up about 8.5% of the sample. Sample: PBMCs. The receptors come from a young man in good health and CMV-seropositive.

This sequence joins TRBV6-5 and TRBJ2-7, with 7 bases that match TRBD1. The CDR3 extends over 14 amino acids. Trimming at V came to 5 bases and at J to 0 bases, leaving 4 bases not matched to a gene. The germline V gene has CDR1 MNHEY and CDR2 SVGAGI. For the CDR3, the DNA is TGTGCCAGCAGTAAACGACAGGGCTCCTACGAGCAGTACGTC. Encoded protein: CASSKRQGSYEQYV.

The chain uses TRBV2 and TRBJ1-2; TRBD1 is a possible D gene (5 bases). The CDR3 has 14 amino acids. CDR1 is SNHLY and CDR2 is FYNNEI in the germline V gene. V shed 7 bases and J shed 7 bases, with 19 bases lying between them. The CDR3 region is CASTPAPGLPGYTF. CDR3 DNA sequence: TGTGCCAGCACCCCAGCGCCAGGGCTTCCTGGCTACACCTTC. The variable domain in full, completed from reference TRBV2 and TRBJ1-2, reads EPEVTQTPSHQVTQMGQEVILRCVPISNHLYFYWYRQILGQKVEFLVSFYNNEISEKSEIFDDQFSVERPDGSNFTLKIRSTKLEDSAMYFCASTPAPGLPGYTFGSGTRLTVV.

V is TRBV4-1 and J is TRBJ1-1, with TRBD1 as a possible D gene (5 bases). The CDR3 has 15 residues. Trimming took off 2 bases at V and 4 bases at J, with 14 bases between the two ends. Looked up from germline, CDR1 is MGHRA and CDR2 is YSYEKL. The CDR3 nucleotides read TGCGCCAGCAGCCAACCACAGGTATGGGCCACTGAAGCTTTCTTT. This sequence encodes CASSQPQVWATEAFF.

This clone has more than one count but fewer than ten. The rearrangement joins TRBV7-9 to TRBJ2-7, with 8 bases matching TRBD2. Trimming removed 2 bases from V and 5 bases from J; junction bases left unmatched: 5. Per germline, CDR1 SEHNR and CDR2 FQNEAQ (reference sequence). This CDR3 comprises 14 residues. For the CDR3, the DNA is TGTGCCAGCAGCTTAACGGGGGGGGCAGACGAGCAGTACGTC. It is translated as CASSLTGGADEQYV.

This chain links TRBV5-1 with TRBJ1-4; tentative D call: TRBD1 (5 bases). Germline V lookup: CDR1 SGHRS, CDR2 YFSETQ. CDR3 length: 15 amino acids. Trimming took 1 base from V and 2 from J, leaving 9 bases between them. Written as DNA, the CDR3 is TGCGCCAGCAGCTTGTCAGGGTTCACTAATGAAAAACTGTTTTTT. Protein sequence: CASSLSGFTNEKLFF.

The chain combines TRBV18 with TRBJ1-5, with TRBD1 as a possible D gene (6 bases). The CDR3 runs 14 residues. V was cut by 6 bases and J by 7 bases, with 16 bases left in between. Germline CDR1 is KGHSH and CDR2 is LQKENI. The CDR3 coding sequence is TGTGCCAGCTCCGGGACATCGGAGAAGCAGCCCCAGCATTTT. Translated, it gives CASSGTSEKQPQHF.

The V gene is TRBV2, the J gene TRBJ2-3; TRBD2 agrees at 7 bases. V shed 2 bases and J 2 bases; nucleotides not matched to a gene: 7. The CDR3 runs 16 residues. Looked up from germline, CDR1 is SNHLY and CDR2 is FYNNEI. The CDR3 region has the DNA TGTGCCAGCAGTGAATCCCCAGCGGGGCTCACAGATACGCAGTATTTT. Its translation is CASSESPAGLTDTQYF.

In this sample, this clone turned up a few times. The chain has TRBV6-6 and TRBJ1-2, with 7 bases lining up with TRBD1. Unmatched junction bases numbered 7, after V lost 6 bases and J lost 0 bases. Germline values: CDR1 MNHNY, CDR2 SVGAGI (reference sequence). CDR3 length: 15 amino acids. CDR3 nucleotides: TGTGCCAGCAGCCGACGGACAGGCTCTAACTATGGCTACACCTTC. Its translation is CASSRRTGSNYGYTF.

The J gene is TRBJ1-4, the V gene TRBV2; tentatively, D is TRBD1 (6 bases). Germline-derived CDR1 and CDR2 are SNHLY and FYNNEI. CDR3 length: 14 amino acids. V was trimmed by 3 bases and J by 7 bases, leaving 12 bases between them. The CDR3 region is CASSEVRGGEKLFF. The DNA of the CDR3 is TGTGCCAGCAGTGAGGTCAGGGGCGGTGAAAAACTGTTTTTT. Drawing the rest from reference TRBV2 and TRBJ1-4, the complete variable domain is EPEVTQTPSHQVTQMGQEVILRCVPISNHLYFYWYRQILGQKVEFLVSFYNNEISEKSEIFDDQFSVERPDGSNFTLKIRSTKLEDSAMYFCASSEVRGGEKLFFGSGTQLSVL.

The chain employs TRBV11-2 and TRBJ2-1; TRBD2 agrees at 11 bases. V was pared by 5 bases and J by 3 bases, with 12 bases of the junction left unmatched. The CDR3 sequence is 18 residues long. CDR1 is SGHAT, CDR2 FQNNGV, per germline. The CDR3 coding sequence is TGTGCCAGCAGCCACGCGGTAGCGGGGGGGCGGGGCTACAATGAGCAGTTCTTC. Its translation is CASSHAVAGGRGYNEQFF. The full variable domain, its missing parts supplied by reference TRBV11-2 and TRBJ2-1, is EAGVAQSPRYKIIEKRQSVAFWCNPISGHATLYWYQQILGQGPKLLIQFQNNGVVDDSQLPKDRFSAERLKGVDSTLKIQPAKLEDSAVYLCASSHAVAGGRGYNEQFFGPGTRLTVL.

The rearrangement joins TRBV19 to TRBJ1-2, with a possible D match to TRBD1 (5 bases). In germline, CDR1 is LNHDA, CDR2 SQIVND (reference sequence). This CDR3 is built from 13 residues. V shed 5 bases and J shed 4 bases, with 11 bases lying between them. Here the CDR3 reads CASSFPDSYGYTF. CDR3 DNA sequence: TGTGCCAGTAGTTTCCCTGACAGCTATGGCTACACCTTC.

The chain uses TRBV25-1 and TRBJ2-2, with D perhaps matching TRBD2 (5 bases). Germline V gene lookup returns CDR1 MGHDK and CDR2 SYGVNS. The CDR3 contains 14 residues. The V end lost 4 bases, the J end lost 3 bases, and 9 bases lay between the germline ends. CDR3 DNA: TGTGCCAGCAGTGGACTATCTTACACCGGGGAGCTGTTTTTT. The encoded protein is CASSGLSYTGELFF.

This clone was seen just once. V and J are TRBV7-2 and TRBJ2-3; TRBD2 agrees at 8 bases. Germline V CDR1 and CDR2: SGHTA, FQGNSA. The CDR3 contains 16 residues. CDR3 coding DNA: TGTGCGACCGGGGGGGGCGGGGTACTTATCACAGATACGCAGTATTTT. Encoded protein: CATGGGGVLITDTQYF.

The chain's CDR3 is CASSWRTGLALKRLNEQFF. CDR3 DNA sequence: TGTGCCAGCAGCTGGAGGACAGGGCTGGCTTTAAAGCGTTTGAATGAGCAGTTCTTC. The chain has TRBV11-2 and TRBJ2-1, with 8 bases lining up with TRBD1. CDR1 and CDR2 from the germline V gene are SGHAT and FQNNGV. The V and J ends lost 4 bases and 7 bases, in that order; junction bases with no gene match: 21. The CDR3 contains 19 residues.